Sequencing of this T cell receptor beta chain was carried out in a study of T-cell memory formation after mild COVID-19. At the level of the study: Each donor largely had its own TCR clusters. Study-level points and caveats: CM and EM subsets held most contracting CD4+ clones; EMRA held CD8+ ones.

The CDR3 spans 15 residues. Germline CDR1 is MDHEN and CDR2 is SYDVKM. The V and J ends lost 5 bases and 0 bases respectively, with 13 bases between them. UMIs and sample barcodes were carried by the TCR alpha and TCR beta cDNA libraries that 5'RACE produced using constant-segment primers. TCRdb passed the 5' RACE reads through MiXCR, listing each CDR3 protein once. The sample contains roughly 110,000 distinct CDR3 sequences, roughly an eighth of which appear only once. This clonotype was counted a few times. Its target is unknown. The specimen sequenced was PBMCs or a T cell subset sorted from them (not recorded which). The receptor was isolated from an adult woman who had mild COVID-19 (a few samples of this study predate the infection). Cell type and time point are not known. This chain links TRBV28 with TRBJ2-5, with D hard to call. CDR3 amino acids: CASSILATYQETQYF. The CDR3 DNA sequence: TGTGCCAGCAGTATCCTTGCGACGTACCAAGAGACCCAGTACTTC.